Following are 20 T cell receptor beta chains from one sample sequenced in a study of early T cells in non-severe SARS-CoV-2 infection. TCRdb re-called the 5' RACE reads with MiXCR, one entry per CDR3 protein. The sample lists about 44,000 distinct CDR3 sequences, approximately 6% seen once, with approximately 13% in the top ten. The sequenced sample was whole blood. These receptors all come from an adult who was a healthcare worker with PCR-confirmed SARS-CoV-2 infection or an uninfected control (not recorded which).

This clonotype has ten or more counts. The V gene is TRBV2, the J gene TRBJ1-2, with unresolved D. The CDR3 contains 14 residues. CDR1 SNHLY and CDR2 FYNNEI come from the germline V gene. V was shortened by 3 bases and J by 4 bases, with 12 bases between the two germline ends. The CDR3 coding sequence is TGTGCCAGCAGTGAGATCGAGACCATCTATGGCTACACCTTC. Protein: CASSEIETIYGYTF.

This clonotype was detected many times. In DNA form, the CDR3 reads TGTGCCAGCACCGGACTAGCGGGGATTTCCTACGAGCAGTACTTC. Translating gives CASTGLAGISYEQYF. This rearrangement joins TRBV6-2 or TRBV6-3 to TRBJ2-7; 12 positions match TRBD2. Trimming removed 7 bases from V and 1 base from J; junction bases left unmatched: 5. The CDR3 sequence is 15 residues long. CDR1 MNHEY and CDR2 SVGEGT come from the germline V gene.

The table lists this clonotype with many counts. The V and J genes are TRBV27 and TRBJ2-7, with TRBD1 matching 7 bases. Germline CDR1 is MNHEY and CDR2 is SMNVEV (reference sequence). With V trimmed by 2 bases and J by 3 bases, 7 bases remained unmatched. The CDR3 contains 15 residues. The CDR3 bases are TGTGCCAGCAGTTTAACGACAGGGTCAGGCTACGAGCAGTACTTC. Amino acid sequence: CASSLTTGSGYEQYF.

This clonotype was seen many times. The V and J genes are TRBV10-1 and TRBJ1-5; D is perhaps TRBD1 (5 bases). V dropped 3 bases and J dropped 0 bases, with 12 bases sitting between them. CDR3 size: 16 residues. Germline loops: CDR1 WNHNN, CDR2 SYGVQD (reference sequence). The CDR3 region has the DNA TGCGCCAGCAGTGAATCAGGGTTTTATAGCAATCAGCCCCAGCATTTT. Its translation: CASSESGFYSNQPQHF.

This clonotype has ten or more counts. The rearrangement joins TRBV28 to TRBJ1-6, with a possible D match to TRBD1 (6 bases). The CDR3 extends over 17 amino acids. The germline V gene encodes CDR1 MDHEN and CDR2 SYDVKM. Trimming took off 5 bases at V and 8 bases at J, with 22 bases between the two ends. The DNA of the CDR3 is TGTGCCAGCAGTCCACCGCTTACAGGGTTGGAGGATTCACCCCTCCACTTT. Its translation is CASSPPLTGLEDSPLHF.

This clonotype was detected a few times. The V gene is TRBV11-2, the J gene TRBJ2-7, with D possibly matching TRBD2 (6 bases). CDR1 is SGHAT and CDR2 is FQNNGV in the germline V gene. This CDR3 spans 14 amino acids. The ends were cut back, 5 bases at V and 6 bases at J, with 17 bases in the middle. CDR3 loop: CASSLRGDGVEQYF. CDR3 DNA: TGTGCCAGCAGCCTCCGCGGGGACGGGGTCGAGCAGTACTTC. The full variable domain, its missing parts supplied by reference TRBV11-2 and TRBJ2-7, is EAGVAQSPRYKIIEKRQSVAFWCNPISGHATLYWYQQILGQGPKLLIQFQNNGVVDDSQLPKDRFSAERLKGVDSTLKIQPAKLEDSAVYLCASSLRGDGVEQYFGPGTRLTVT.

This clonotype was picked up many times. The DNA for the CDR3 is TGCAGTGCTCTGGGACAGGGAAATGAGCAGTTCTTC. Protein product: CSALGQGNEQFF. The rearrangement joins TRBV20-1 to TRBJ2-1; TRBD1 aligns across 9 bases. Germline CDR1 is DFQATT and CDR2 is SNEGSKA (reference sequence). J lost 7 bases, V lost 5 bases, and 3 bases had no gene match. This CDR3 spans 12 amino acids.

This clonotype was counted between two and nine times. The chain carries TRBV3-1 and TRBJ1-4; D possibly corresponds to TRBD1 (5 bases). V was cut by 4 bases and J by 8 bases, with 8 bases left in between. This CDR3 region has 12 residues. The germline gives CDR1 LGHDT, CDR2 YNNKEL (reference sequence). CDR3 bases: TGTGCCAGCAGCCTCGGACAAGAAAAACTGTTTTTT. Its translation: CASSLGQEKLFF.

The chain couples TRBV27 to TRBJ2-3, with 7 bases matching TRBD2. Germline loops: CDR1 MNHEY, CDR2 SMNVEV (reference sequence). V was clipped by 4 bases and J by 4 bases; unmatched bases: 11. The CDR3 has 16 amino acids. CDR3 loop: CASSYRDPRGADTQYF. The CDR3 DNA is TGTGCCAGCAGTTACCGGGACCCTCGGGGGGCAGATACGCAGTATTTT.

This clonotype was found many times. The rearrangement links TRBV6-4 to TRBJ2-3; 9 bases align to TRBD2. This CDR3 region has 14 residues. Per germline, CDR1 MRHNA and CDR2 SNTAGT. V dropped 6 bases and J dropped 4; count of bases not matched to a gene: 5. CDR3 loop: CASSPSGEADTQYF. The CDR3, as DNA: TGTGCCAGCAGCCCTAGCGGGGAGGCAGATACGCAGTATTTT.

In this sample, this clonotype turned up many times. This sequence joins TRBV12-3 or TRBV12-4 and TRBJ1-5; 7 nucleotides match TRBD1. This CDR3 has 14 residues. V dropped 3 bases and J dropped 7; count of bases not matched to a gene: 6. The CDR3 protein is CASSLTGQGQPQHF. In DNA, the CDR3 is TGTGCCAGCAGTTTGACAGGGCAAGGACAGCCCCAGCATTTT.

This clonotype was observed a handful of times. The chain recombines TRBV5-1 with TRBJ1-1; 10 bases agree with TRBD1. V was pared by 2 bases and J by 1 base, with 5 bases of the junction left unmatched. The CDR3 totals 16 residues. The germline CDR1 and CDR2 sequences are SGHRS and YFSETQ. The CDR3: CASSFRTGGANTEAFF. CDR3 bases: TGCGCCAGCAGCTTTAGGACAGGGGGAGCGAACACTGAAGCTTTCTTT. The full variable domain, its missing parts supplied by reference TRBV5-1 and TRBJ1-1, is KAGVTQTPRYLIKTRGQQVTLSCSPISGHRSVSWYQQTPGQGLQFLFEYFSETQRNKGNFPGRFSGRQFSNSRSEMNVSTLELGDSALYLCASSFRTGGANTEAFFGQGTRLTVV.

This clonotype was observed many times. The chain carries TRBV5-4 and TRBJ1-2, with 8 bases fitting TRBD1. From germline, CDR1 is SGHNT and CDR2 YYREEE (reference sequence). The length of the CDR3 is 15 residues. Trimming took 3 bases from V and 3 from J; bases not matched to a gene: 7. This CDR3 is CASSWGGQVDYGYTF. The CDR3 DNA follows: TGTGCCAGCAGCTGGGGGGGACAGGTCGACTATGGCTACACCTTC.

In its sample, this clonotype was seen many times. This rearrangement joins TRBV5-1 to TRBJ2-3; D is perhaps TRBD2 (6 bases). Per germline, CDR1 SGHRS and CDR2 YFSETQ. This CDR3 region has 13 residues. Trimming took off 1 base at V and 5 bases at J, with 8 bases between the two ends. The CDR3 loop reads CASSLYGGDTQYF. The CDR3 DNA is TGCGCCAGCAGCTTGTACGGGGGAGATACGCAGTATTTT.

This clonotype was recorded a few times. The V call is TRBV14, the J call TRBJ2-3, with D unclear. Germline CDR1 reads SGHDN; CDR2 reads FVKESK. The CDR3 has 14 amino acids. The V end was cut by 1 base, the J end by 0 bases, with 5 bases between. The CDR3 spells CASSQVGSTDTQYF. CDR3 in DNA: TGTGCCAGCAGCCAAGTTGGAAGCACAGATACGCAGTATTTT.

This clonotype has a count of ten or more. This rearrangement joins TRBV29-1 to TRBJ2-5; no clear D. This CDR3 spans 12 amino acids. Trimming shortened V by 7 bases and J by 4 bases, and 13 bases separated the two germline ends. The germline CDR1 and CDR2 sequences are SQVTM and ANQGSEA. The CDR3 reads CSAVDIAETQYF. The DNA for the CDR3 is TGCAGCGCCGTCGACATCGCAGAGACCCAGTACTTC.

The sample holds many counts of this clonotype. V usage is TRBV12-3 or TRBV12-4 and J usage is TRBJ2-2, with 11 nucleotides matching TRBD2. V shed 2 bases, J shed 5 bases, and the junction held 1 base outside the gene matches. This CDR3 comprises 15 residues. DNA of the CDR3: TGTGCCAGCAGTTTACGACTAGCGGGGACCGGGGAGCTGTTTTTT. Its protein is CASSLRLAGTGELFF.

This clonotype was picked up a small number of times. This CDR3 is CASSSRLAGGCGELFF. The CDR3 region has the DNA TGTGCCAGCAGCAGTAGGCTAGCGGGGGGTTGCGGGGAGCTGTTTTTT. The chain has TRBV21-1 and TRBJ2-2; the D call of TRBD2 is as the table states it, not checked on the DNA. TRBV21-1 counts as a pseudogene. This CDR3 is built from 16 residues.

This clonotype came up many times. This chain joins TRBV29-1 and TRBJ2-7; 9 nucleotides line up with TRBD1. V lost 3 bases and J lost 1; bases outside the gene matches: 1. From germline, CDR1 is SQVTM and CDR2 ANQGSEA. There are 13 residues in the CDR3. CDR3: CSVDGTGSYEQYF. The CDR3 coding sequence is TGCAGCGTTGACGGGACAGGGTCCTACGAGCAGTACTTC.

This clonotype was seen repeatedly, ten times or more. The CDR3 sequence: CASSPVRRGQDVSYEQYF. The CDR3 DNA reads as TGTGCCAGCAGCCCAGTCCGCCGGGGCCAGGATGTCTCCTACGAGCAGTACTTC. The chain recombines TRBV11-2 with TRBJ2-7; D possibly matches TRBD1 or TRBD2 (5 bases each). V was trimmed by 5 bases and J by 0 bases, leaving 23 bases between them. The CDR3 spans 18 residues. Germline loops: CDR1 SGHAT, CDR2 FQNNGV.